This T cell receptor beta chain is drawn from a study of blood T cell repertoires in COVID-19. Trimming at V came to 6 bases and at J to 2 bases, leaving 5 bases not matched to a gene. Germline-derived CDR1 and CDR2 are SEHNR and FQNEAQ (reference sequence). The CDR3 spans 14 residues. The protocol was immunoSEQ multiplex PCR, while the TCRdb copy is restricted to in-frame clones and leaves out a portion. Of around 170,000 clones in the sample, roughly four fifths are singletons; the top ten hold about 6%. This rearrangement joins TRBV7-9 to TRBJ1-2; 8 nucleotides line up with TRBD1. This sequence originates from a woman in her forties with acute or convalescent COVID-19. The sequenced sample consisted of peripheral blood. The CDR3 protein is CASRGTGTNYGYTF. In DNA, the CDR3 is TGTGCCAGCAGAGGGACAGGAACGAACTATGGCTACACCTTC.